This T cell receptor beta chain was obtained from a study of blood T cells in healthy people across ages. CDR1 LGHNA and CDR2 YNFKEQ come from the germline V gene. This CDR3 region has 15 residues. The ends lost 2 bases at V and 2 bases at J; junction bases unmatched: 2. As concerns this clonotype: Its antigen is still unknown.

Together with a sample-barcoded 5' primer, a J-beta primer mix was included in a second PCR lasting about 6 to 11 cycles. TCRdb redid the calling of the 5' RACE reads with MiXCR, one entry per CDR3 protein. The sample holds hundreds of thousands of distinct CDR3 sequences, roughly 50% seen once. Study-wide results and limits: Per million T cells, the diversity of TCR beta decreased roughly linearly as age advanced.

The sequence derives from a man in his thirties or forties in good health. The rearrangement links TRBV4-2 to TRBJ2-7; TRBD2 aligns across 11 bases. The sample comprised blood. The CDR3 region has the DNA TGTGCCAGCAGCCAAACGACTAGCGGGGCCTACGAGCAGTACTTC. Translated: CASSQTTSGAYEQYF.